Listed below are T cell receptor beta chains from one sample, sequenced in a study of blood T cell repertoires in COVID-19. Some clones are missing from TCRdb's copy, which holds only in-frame ones; the method was immunoSEQ multiplex PCR. The data contain about 320,000 clones, 85% to 95% of them singletons. Sequencing was carried out using PBMCs or T cells enriched from blood (not recorded which). Source of these receptors: a woman in her twenties or thirties who had been exposed to COVID-19. The conserved cysteine and the conserved F or W are not part of the CDR3 here.

ASSTPKVADTEAF | TRBJ1-1 | TRBV7-9
SARLSYGYT | TRBJ1-2 | TRBV20-1
ATSDFSRGRGPDTQY | TRBJ2-3 | TRBV24-1
ANSRGAGSTDTQY | TRBJ2-3 | TRBV2
ASSLRQTGRYGYT | TRBJ1-2 | TRBV5-8
ASRLGLRSNQPQH | TRBJ1-5 | TRBV6-5
ASSPLAGSQETQY | TRBJ2-5 | TRBV6-4
ASSLSDSNQPQH | TRBJ1-5 | TRBV9
ASGLVRGQGGWETQY | TRBJ2-5 | TRBV12-5
ASRRPYVDTIY | TRBJ1-3 | TRBV6-5
ASSYDSDRPYNQPQH | TRBJ1-5 | TRBV6-2/TRBV6-3
ASSARQGSGQY | TRBJ2-7 | TRBV5-1
ASLRVDYTEAF | TRBJ1-1 | TRBV2
ASYRGQSTEAF | TRBJ1-1 | TRBV6-5
ASSQGGSGYT | TRBJ1-2 | TRBV3-1/TRBV3-2
ASTSKWYNSPLH | TRBJ1-6 | TRBV3-1/TRBV3-2
ASSSGLVYNEQF | TRBJ2-1 | TRBV5-1
SVGGHTIGTDTQY | TRBJ2-3 | TRBV29-1
ASSFGGQTNQPQH | TRBJ1-5 | TRBV5-4
ATSDYRVTDTQY | TRBJ2-3 | TRBV24-1
ASSLAIQGVNTEAF | TRBJ1-1 | TRBV5-1
ASSYGTMGGYT | TRBJ1-2 | TRBV6-6
ASSFGGGLANEKLF | TRBJ1-4 | TRBV13
ASSYSGGAINEQF | TRBJ2-1 | TRBV5-1
ASSADSYEQY | TRBJ2-7 | TRBV27
ASSPDPRGEKLF | TRBJ1-4 | TRBV7-9
ASSSPSKTGNTIY | TRBJ1-3 | TRBV7-2
ASSYVVTGHEQY | TRBJ2-7 | TRBV6-2/TRBV6-3
ASSQGNRVVNEKLF | TRBJ1-4 | TRBV3-1/TRBV3-2
ASSVEGLEETQY | TRBJ2-5 | TRBV9
ASSGGLPSADTQY | TRBJ2-3 | TRBV7-9
ASSEGDRLAYEQY | TRBJ2-7 | TRBV6-1
ASSYYGAEAF | TRBJ1-1 | TRBV6-5
ASGLDAAGSGNTIY | TRBJ1-3 | TRBV12-5
ASSLPVRGAGDTQY | TRBJ2-3 | TRBV5-1
ASSFGTGWHEQY | TRBJ2-7 | TRBV5-5
ASSQGGANANYGYT | TRBJ1-2 | TRBV4-2
ASSQMGQGGSLDYGYT | TRBJ1-2 | TRBV4-1
AISDQGGTEAF | TRBJ1-1 | TRBV10-3
ASSQAGQADTQY | TRBJ2-3 | TRBV6-5
ASSQGPAGMGGYT | TRBJ1-2 | TRBV3-1/TRBV3-2
ASSTLRGISGNTIY | TRBJ1-3 | TRBV11-2
ASGLLGTGVDGYT | TRBJ1-2 | TRBV12-5
ASSWTGYGYT | TRBJ1-2 | TRBV12-3/TRBV12-4
ASSPRRGQGKTEAF | TRBJ1-1 | TRBV4-1
ASSWTGDEQF | TRBJ2-1 | TRBV5-1
ASSGKRHENTEAF | TRBJ1-1 | TRBV12-1
ASRHRGYETQY | TRBJ2-5 | TRBV12-3/TRBV12-4
ASSDGWQGGYVGTEAF | TRBJ1-1 | TRBV25-1
ASSLDQTGYGYT | TRBJ1-2 | TRBV11-2
SVKQVLSGNTIY | TRBJ1-3 | TRBV29-1
ASSLLGPYNEQF | TRBJ2-1 | TRBV7-3
ASSVEGDDYNEQF | TRBJ2-1 | TRBV9
ASSIERGARDTQY | TRBJ2-3 | TRBV19
ASSREGQGHQPQH | TRBJ1-5 | TRBV3-1/TRBV3-2